What follows are 21 T cell receptor beta chains derived from one specimen sequenced in a study of blood T cell repertoires in COVID-19. Sequenced by immunoSEQ multiplex PCR; TCRdb stores in-frame clones only, minus some. Found here are about 150,000 clones, about 80% of them singletons; the top ten hold 7.3%. Source material: PBMCs or T cells enriched from blood (not recorded which). All receptors come from a man aged 50 to 60 who had recovered from COVID-19.

The chain joins TRBV21-1 to TRBJ1-1; TRBD1, the table's D call, was not compared with the DNA. TRBV21-1 is given as a pseudogene. The CDR3 totals 20 residues. The chain's CDR3 is CASSKVCGDRGRLLNTEAFF. The CDR3 bases are TGTGCCAGCAGCAAAGTGTGCGGAGACAGGGGCCGCCTGCTGAACACTGAAGCTTTCTTT.

V is TRBV19 and J is TRBJ1-2; no reliable D call. The germline V gene has CDR1 LNHDA and CDR2 SQIVND (reference sequence). V was shortened by 0 bases and J by 3 bases, with 5 bases between the two germline ends. The CDR3 loop spans 13 amino acids. The CDR3 sequence: CASSIDTDYGYTF. The CDR3 region has the DNA TGTGCCAGTAGTATAGATACAGACTATGGCTACACCTTC.

The chain joins TRBV7-2 to TRBJ1-5, with a possible D match to TRBD1 (6 bases). CDR3 length equals 14 residues. V lost 3 bases, J lost 5 bases, and 11 bases lay in between. Germline V gene data show CDR1 as SGHTA and CDR2 as FQGNSA. CDR3: CASSFAGEYQPQHF. For the CDR3, the DNA is TGTGCCAGCAGCTTCGCAGGGGAGTATCAGCCCCAGCATTTT. The full variable domain, in which reference TRBV7-2 and TRBJ1-5 provide the parts outside the CDR3, is GAGVSQSPSNKVTEKGKDVELRCDPISGHTALYWYRQSLGQGLEFLIYFQGNSAPDKSGLPSDRFSAERTGGSVSTLTIQRTQQEDSAVYLCASSFAGEYQPQHFGDGTRLSIL.

V and J are TRBV4-3 and TRBJ1-2; D may be TRBD1 (6 bases). CDR1 and CDR2 from the germline V gene are LGHNA and YSLEER. The CDR3 totals 14 residues. V lost 4 bases, J lost 5 bases, and 14 bases lay in between. The CDR3 here is CASSPSGTRYGYTF. In DNA, the CDR3 is TGCGCCAGCAGCCCGTCCGGGACACGGTATGGCTACACCTTC.

J is TRBJ1-2 and V is TRBV5-4, with TRBD1 identical over 11 bases. V lost 0 bases, J lost 3 bases, and 4 bases stayed unmatched. The CDR3 length is 16 residues. Germline assignment: CDR1 SGHNT and CDR2 YYREEE (reference sequence). DNA for the CDR3: TGTGCCAGCAGCTTGGGAGCGGGACAGGGGGACTATGGCTACACCTTC. Translated: CASSLGAGQGDYGYTF. The full variable domain, rest sourced from reference TRBV5-4 and TRBJ1-2, is ETGVTQSPTHLIKTRGQQVTLRCSSQSGHNTVSWYQQALGQGPQFIFQYYREEENGRGNFPPRFSGLQFPNYSSELNVNALELDDSALYLCASSLGAGQGDYGYTFGSGTRLTVV.

The chain employs TRBV19 and TRBJ2-2; TRBD1 aligns across 8 bases. Per germline, CDR1 LNHDA and CDR2 SQIVND (reference sequence). The CDR3 length is 16 residues. Trimming cost V 5 bases and J 2 bases; bases outside gene matches: 7. CDR3 coding DNA: TGTGCCAGTAGTTTTTTCCAGGGGGCAAACACCGGGGAGCTGTTTTTT. Translation gives CASSFFQGANTGELFF.

This clone occurred a few times. The chain joins TRBV30 to TRBJ2-7, with D possibly TRBD2 on 6 matching bases. The CDR3 is 15 amino acids. The V gene lost 0 bases and the J gene lost 3 bases, with 15 bases spanning the gap. The germline V gene has CDR1 GTSNPN and CDR2 SVGIG (reference sequence). The CDR3 bases are TGTGCCTGGAGTGTTGGGCAGGGACTTCTCTACGAGCAGTACTTC. This encodes CAWSVGQGLLYEQYF.

The rearrangement joins TRBV5-5 to TRBJ2-1, with D perhaps matching TRBD1 (6 bases). The CDR3 totals 16 residues. V was trimmed by 4 bases and J by 5 bases, leaving 19 bases between them. CDR1 SGHKS and CDR2 YYEKEE come from the germline V gene (reference sequence). Here the CDR3 reads CASSPRRQVENNEQFF. In DNA form, the CDR3 reads TGTGCCAGCAGCCCACGTAGACAGGTTGAAAACAATGAGCAGTTCTTC.

This chain links TRBV5-1 with TRBJ1-1; D is ambiguous. The V end was cut by 0 bases, the J end by 6 bases, with 9 bases between. This CDR3 comprises 13 residues. The germline CDR1 and CDR2 sequences are SGHRS and YFSETQ. CDR3 loop: CASSLVGVAEAFF. In DNA, the CDR3 is TGCGCCAGCAGCTTGGTAGGAGTAGCTGAAGCTTTCTTT.

This clone was recorded a few times. J is TRBJ1-1 and V is TRBV2; tentative D call: TRBD1 (5 bases). The CDR3 has 14 residues. The V gene's germline CDR1 is SNHLY and CDR2 FYNNEI. V was clipped by 4 bases and J by 3 bases, with 12 bases between them. In DNA form, the CDR3 reads TGTGCCAGCAGTGTACTACAAGGGGACACTGAAGCTTTCTTT. Translating it yields CASSVLQGDTEAFF.

V usage is TRBV14 and J usage is TRBJ1-1; 7 bases line up with TRBD1. Per the germline V gene, CDR1 is SGHDN and CDR2 is FVKESK. CDR3 length: 15 amino acids. J gave up 0 bases and V 4 bases, and 5 bases lay outside the gene matches. For the CDR3, the DNA is TGTGCCAGCAGCCCCTGGACAGGCTTGAACACTGAAGCTTTCTTT. This encodes CASSPWTGLNTEAFF.

The sample holds a few counts of this clone. This chain links TRBV7-8 with TRBJ1-2, with 11 positions matching TRBD1. The CDR3 length is 15 residues. From germline, CDR1 is SGHVS and CDR2 FQNEAQ. Losses at the gene ends were 0 bases for V and 7 bases for J; bases not matched to a gene: 4. The CDR3 region is CASSLADRGPGGYTF. The CDR3 DNA follows: TGTGCCAGCAGCTTAGCGGACAGGGGGCCGGGTGGCTACACCTTC.

Only a few counts were recorded for this clone. This chain links TRBV19 with TRBJ1-2; D is undetermined. The CDR3 consists of 14 residues. Germline loops: CDR1 LNHDA, CDR2 SQIVND (reference sequence). V was shortened by 6 bases and J by 0 bases, with 11 bases between the two germline ends. CDR3 nucleotides: TGTGCCAGTAGCCCACAGACAACTAACTATGGCTACACCTTC. Translation gives CASSPQTTNYGYTF.

The genes are TRBV11-2 and TRBJ1-6, with TRBD1 matching over 7 bases. CDR3 size: 14 residues. The V and J ends lost 1 base and 9 bases, in that order; junction bases with no gene match: 3. Germline V gives CDR1 SGHAT, CDR2 FQNNGV. CDR3 loop: CASSLAYRGSPLHF. DNA of the CDR3: TGTGCCAGCAGCTTAGCTTACAGGGGTTCACCCCTCCACTTT.

The J gene is TRBJ1-2, the V gene TRBV4-3; the match to TRBD1 covers 7 bases. Germline trimming cut 2 bases from V and 2 bases from J; bases unmatched to any gene: 8. The germline gives CDR1 LGHNA, CDR2 YSLEER. CDR3 size: 16 residues. CDR3 amino acids: CASSQKIEGQNYGYTF. In nucleotides, the CDR3 is TGCGCCAGCAGCCAAAAAATTGAGGGACAGAACTATGGCTACACCTTC.

Only one count was recorded for this clone. This rearrangement joins TRBV5-5 to TRBJ2-2; D might be TRBD1 (6 bases). Germline lookup yields CDR1 SGHKS and CDR2 YYEKEE (reference sequence). This CDR3 has 13 amino acids. V was pared by 3 bases and J by 6 bases, with 9 bases between. The CDR3 here is CASSYRVPGELFF. The CDR3 DNA sequence: TGTGCCAGCAGCTACAGGGTTCCCGGGGAGCTGTTTTTT.

This chain joins TRBV25-1 and TRBJ2-3, with 8 nucleotides matching TRBD1. CDR1 is MGHDK and CDR2 is SYGVNS in the germline V gene. V lost 3 bases and J lost 3; bases outside the gene matches: 11. The CDR3 extends over 17 amino acids. CDR3 bases: TGTGCCAGCAGTGATGGACAGGGTTCGGGCTTAACAGATACGCAGTATTTT. Its protein is CASSDGQGSGLTDTQYF. Full variable domain (missing parts from reference TRBV25-1 and TRBJ2-3): EADIYQTPRYLVIGTGKKITLECSQTMGHDKMYWYQQDPGMELHLIHYSYGVNSTEKGDLSSESTVSRIRTEHFPLTLESARPSHTSQYLCASSDGQGSGLTDTQYFGPGTRLTVL.

This chain joins TRBV4-3 and TRBJ1-2; TRBD1 is a possible D gene (6 bases). Trimming took off 4 bases at V and 0 bases at J, with 12 bases between the two ends. This CDR3 contains 15 residues. Per the germline V gene, CDR1 is LGHNA and CDR2 is YSLEER. CDR3 sequence (DNA): TGCGCCAGCAGCCCCGCGGGGGCCCCTAACTATGGCTACACCTTC. Translation gives CASSPAGAPNYGYTF.

The rearrangement uses TRBV12-3 or TRBV12-4 and TRBJ1-4, with unresolved D. Trimming removed 7 bases from V and 0 bases from J, with 3 bases in between. The CDR3 covers 12 residues. The DNA for the CDR3 is TGTGCCAGCACTTCAACTAATGAAAAACTGTTTTTT. Its translation: CASTSTNEKLFF.

This chain links TRBV29-1 with TRBJ1-1; D gene ambiguous. Germline V gene data show CDR1 as SQVTM and CDR2 as ANQGSEA. The CDR3 extends over 14 amino acids. Trimming stripped 4 bases from V and 7 bases from J, with 19 bases between. CDR3 nucleotide sequence: TGCAGCGTTGTCGGGAGTAGCCACCTTTTTGAAGCTTTCTTT. Translation gives CSVVGSSHLFEAFF.

This clone was recorded only once. This chain joins TRBV5-1 and TRBJ1-6; D unresolved. V gave up 0 bases and J gave up 6 bases, with 10 bases separating them. Per the germline V gene, CDR1 is SGHRS and CDR2 is YFSETQ. This CDR3 has 15 amino acids. CDR3: CASSLVAGSNSPLHF. CDR3 DNA sequence: TGCGCCAGCAGCTTGGTGGCGGGAAGTAATTCACCCCTCCACTTT.